This T cell receptor beta chain emerged from a study of blood T cell repertoires in COVID-19. Study context: Samples representing acute and convalescent COVID-19 were sourced from the United States, Italy and Spain. T cells, B-cell-depleted T cells, or PBMCs provided the cDNA or gDNA that served as material.

CDR3 length: 14 amino acids. The V end was cut by 2 bases, the J end by 2 bases, with 9 bases between. The germline V gene encodes CDR1 SEHNR and CDR2 FQNEAQ (reference sequence). Original analysis: From reference gene primer amplification, estimates of nucleated cell counts were derived. TCRdb's table, derived via immunoSEQ multiplex PCR, lists solely in-frame clones and lacks some. V, J and clone size are taken as reported in that table, and D and trimming were inferred from the DNA itself. The sample has 250,000 to 350,000 clones; approximately 86% are singletons. Sequenced input: peripheral blood. This receptor was taken from a woman aged 50 to 60 who had recovered from COVID-19. This sequence joins TRBV7-9 and TRBJ1-2; D gene unclear. This chain's CDR3 is CASSLQAENYGYTF. The CDR3 DNA sequence: TGTGCCAGCAGCTTACAAGCCGAGAACTATGGCTACACCTTC.